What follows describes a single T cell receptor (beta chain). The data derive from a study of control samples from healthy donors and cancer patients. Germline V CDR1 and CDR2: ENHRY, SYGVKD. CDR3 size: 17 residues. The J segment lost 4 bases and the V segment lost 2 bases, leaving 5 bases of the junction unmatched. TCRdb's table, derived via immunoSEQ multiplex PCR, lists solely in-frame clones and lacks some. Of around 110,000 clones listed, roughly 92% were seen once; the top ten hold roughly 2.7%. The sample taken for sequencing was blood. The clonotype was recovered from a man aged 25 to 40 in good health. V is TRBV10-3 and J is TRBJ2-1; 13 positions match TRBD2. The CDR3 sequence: CAISEGGTSGAYNEQFF. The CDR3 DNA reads TGTGCCATCAGTGAGGGGGGGACTAGCGGGGCTTACAATGAGCAGTTCTTC.